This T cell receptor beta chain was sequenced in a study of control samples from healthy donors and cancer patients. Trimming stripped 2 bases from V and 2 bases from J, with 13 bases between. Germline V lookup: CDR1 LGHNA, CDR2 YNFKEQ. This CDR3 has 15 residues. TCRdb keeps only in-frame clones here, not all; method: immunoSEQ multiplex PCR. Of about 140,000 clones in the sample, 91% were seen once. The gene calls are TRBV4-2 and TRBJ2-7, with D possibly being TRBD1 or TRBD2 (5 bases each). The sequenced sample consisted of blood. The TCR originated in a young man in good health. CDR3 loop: CASSQPPGPTYEQYF. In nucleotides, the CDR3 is TGTGCCAGCAGCCAACCCCCGGGGCCGACCTACGAGCAGTACTTC.